This section outlines one T cell receptor beta chain sequence together with its context. Its antigen remains unknown. This may arise from a read error, as a much more abundant clone is one base away. This record belongs to a study of molecular identifiers for immune sequencing clone quantification. Sorting isolated naive CD8 T cells as CD8+CD4-CCR7+CD45RA+ events. MiXCR, run by TCRdb on the PCR reads, gives a single entry per CDR3 protein. Here the sample spans over 600,000 distinct CDR3 sequences, just under 20% being singletons. Looked up from germline, CDR1 is SEHNR and CDR2 is FQNEAQ (reference sequence). The CDR3 has 18 amino acids. Study findings and constraints: Among more than 850,000 naive cells, spiked Jurkat TCR RNA from a single cell was reportedly detectable.

Sequencing was performed on naive CD8+ T cells from blood, with Jurkat cell RNA spiked in. Subset in this sample: FACS-sorted CD8+CD4-CCR7+CD45RA+ naive T cells. The origin of this receptor is a human donor in good health. Some libraries in this study had Jurkat cell RNA spiked in. The chain carries TRBV7-9 and TRBJ1-5; TRBD1 matches at 8 bases. CDR3 nucleotide sequence: TGTGCCAGCAGCGCAAACCCCACAGGGGGTCGGAGCAATCAGCCCCAGCGTTTT. It translates to CASSANPTGGRSNQPQRF.